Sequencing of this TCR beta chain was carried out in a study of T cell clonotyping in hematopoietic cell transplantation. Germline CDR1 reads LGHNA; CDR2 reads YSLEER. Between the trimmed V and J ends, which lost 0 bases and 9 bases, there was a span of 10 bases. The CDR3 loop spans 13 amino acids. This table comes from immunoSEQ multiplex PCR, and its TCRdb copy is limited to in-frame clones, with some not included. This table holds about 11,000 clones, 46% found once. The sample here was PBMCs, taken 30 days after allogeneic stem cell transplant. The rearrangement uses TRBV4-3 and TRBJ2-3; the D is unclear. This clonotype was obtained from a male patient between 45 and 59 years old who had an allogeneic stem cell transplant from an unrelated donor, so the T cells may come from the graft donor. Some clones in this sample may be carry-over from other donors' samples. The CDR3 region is CASSQDPASTQYF. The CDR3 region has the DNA TGCGCCAGCAGCCAAGATCCAGCATCCACGCAGTATTTT.